Sequencing of this T cell receptor beta chain was carried out in a study of cytomegalovirus exposure and HLA in healthy donors (dated by TCRdb to the late 2010s). At the level of the whole study: An earlier analysis of 587 of the donors reported about 300 Gb of sequence data and around 120 million unique TCR beta sequences obtained from around 180 million T cells. Roughly 300 gigabases of sequencing data and around 85 million unique TCR sequences made up an early release that covered roughly 670 HLA-typed donors. Of the 300 to 500 genotyped donors, roughly 80% were placed in the genetic ancestry cluster associated with self-reported Caucasian donors. The study aimed to test whether cataloging public T cell receptors could reveal signatures of past pathogen exposure. The study profiled the T cell repertoires of fewer than 850 subjects by immunosequencing and related them to cytomegalovirus serostatus. Along with the approximately 600-subject first cohort, a separate validation cohort of around 120 different subjects was used. To predict cytomegalovirus infection status, the study combined high-throughput TCR immunosequencing, statistical association of individual TCRs with disease status, and machine learning. A later analysis re-examined previously published TCR beta repertoires from about 700 donors and added high-resolution HLA genotyping to investigate patterns of TCR occurrence. In the later analysis, no new phenotypic data were used to find candidate immune exposures; instead, reliance was placed on TCR beta sequences and their occurrence across donors. An earlier analysis of more than 450 of the donors used high-throughput TCR beta sequencing to judge whether each TCR beta V gene segment behaved as functional or pseudogenic. Donor age, sex, ethnicity and CMV serostatus were compiled together with the repertoire data. A later genetic analysis took genome-wide SNP genotypes for about 55% of the 666 donors and used that subset as a discovery cohort. All discovery cohort repertoires had been generated on a single sequencing platform. Both class I and class II loci were covered by HLA typing, at four-digit resolution. The number of donors typed differed by locus, with about 629-640 for A, B, C, DRB1 and DQB1, around 560 for DQA1, about 610 for DPA1, and some 450 for DPB1. Four to six DR-DQ haplotypes were handled as single units for association and clustering because linkage in the cohort was strong. Across 398 genotyped donors of the cohort, an average of approximately 240,000 unique TCR beta nucleotide sequences per donor were sequenced, and roughly 20% of those sequences were non-productive. The paper as a whole reports these results and caveats: In this cohort, only TCR beta chains were sequenced, and detectable features were limited by the absence of alpha or paired-chain data. The study listed approximately 150 TCR beta chains as associated with cytomegalovirus. An association between a missense DCLRE1C variant and V-gene and J-gene trimming of TCR beta chains was found in a later genetic analysis and replicated in an independent cohort. Some IMGT-functional V segments, including TRBV6-2 and TRBV6-3, could not be distinguished by the 87-base-pair reads and were therefore excluded. A cluster of highly shared sequence variants was judged likely to be a technical artifact of the sequencing pipeline. According to the authors, the approach could potentially be generalized to other disease states and immunological phenotypes. In an earlier analysis of 587 of the donors, most TCR beta V segments appeared in productive rearrangements about 90% or about 30% of the time, broadly matching IMGT annotations. The classifier was reported to diagnose cytomegalovirus status with high specificity and sensitivity in both the original cohort and the validation cohort. Specific HLA alleles were associated with roughly 16,000 TCR beta sequences at a false discovery rate of 0.05 in a later analysis. A few of the identified cytomegalovirus-associated TCR beta chains were confirmed in vitro to be specific for cytomegalovirus antigens. Compared with equally common non-associated chains, HLA-associated TCR beta chains in a later analysis were more clonally expanded and had lower generation probabilities. CMV serostatus was the only immune exposure information available for the cohort. Because HLA typing was unavailable for some donors at each locus, only the typed subset was used in association tests. The earlier analysis of some 540 of the donors excluded some 16 rarely observed V segments, including chromosome 9 orphons, because counts were too low. Linkage disequilibrium might explain the correlated functional status among segregating V segments, but an unknown experimental factor could not be excluded. Most TCR sequences were seen in very few donors, while some public TCRs were found in many individuals. In a later genetic analysis, fewer N-insertions in productive TCRs were reported among donors in an Asian-associated ancestry cluster than the approximately 670-donor mean. A further reported finding was that TCR beta sequences accurately predicted the HLA-A and HLA-B alleles for most subjects in the first cohort. According to a later analysis, most CMV-associated TCR beta chains appeared to be HLA-restricted, and the HLA associations seemed to be driven largely by CMV exposure. According to a later analysis, TCR association rates differed among HLA loci, with DRB1 alleles showing the most associated TCRs and HLA-C alleles showing the fewest. When HLA alleles, especially DR and DQ, strongly co-occurred, TCR associations were difficult to assign to individual alleles. A later analysis reported that several top co-occurrence clusters appeared linked to parvovirus B19, influenza, CMV and Epstein-Barr virus. Sequencing depth was assumed to be roughly uniform across donors in the presence/absence analyses, though that assumption may not hold.

The library relied on the immunoSEQ multiplex PCR assay. A mixture of 60 forward primers for TCR Vbeta segments and 13 reverse primers for TCR Jbeta segments was used in the multiplex PCR. The CDR3 region of rearranged TCR beta genes was amplified from genomic DNA by a multiplex PCR assay. The amplified TCR beta libraries were sequenced on the Illumina HiSeq System as 87-base-pair reads. As for the original processing: Across the 600 to 700 repertoires, a later analysis counted some 81 million unique TCR beta chains, some 11 million of which were shared by at least two donors. Raw reads were error-corrected and collapsed into unique sequences by a nearest-neighbor algorithm in which closely related sequences were merged to remove PCR and sequencing errors. Alignment of CDR3 sequences to IMGT reference sequences was used to assign V, D and J gene segments. For a sequence to be retained, at least a six-nucleotide match to both a V gene segment and a J gene segment was required. A rearrangement was called productive if the CDR3 had no stop codons and remained in frame with V and J, and every other rearrangement was called non-productive. Following IMGT convention, CDR3 was defined as the stretch from the second conserved V-encoded cysteine up to the conserved J-encoded phenylalanine. The earlier analysis of some 540 of the donors excluded any sequence lacking an unambiguous match to a single V gene segment. In an earlier analysis of around 590 of the donors, a V segment was called functional when productive rearrangements were above 56.7%, and segregating when the standard deviation between donors exceeded 5%. A statistical classification framework was built to diagnose cytomegalovirus status from the catalog of TCR beta chain sequences. V and J gene assignment, in a later analysis, came from comparing TCR nucleotide sequences with IMGT/GENE-DB human TR gene sequences. In a later analysis, CDR3 sequences and most-parsimonious VDJ recombination scenarios were assigned using the TCRdist pipeline. In a later analysis, each TCR beta chain was defined by its CDR3 amino acid sequence together with its V-gene family, and reads lacking a unique V-gene family were excluded. To address suspected cross-contamination and a sequencing artifact, a later analysis removed under 600 highly shared, low-generation-probability nucleotide sequences. In a later analysis, a clonal expansion index was calculated for each public chain from normalized within-repertoire ranks of inferred template counts. A later analysis computed generation probabilities with a VDJ recombination model fitted to out-of-frame rearrangements, and checked the results against IGoR. In a later analysis, TCR-TCR, TCR-HLA and TCR-CMV co-occurrence was scored with hypergeometric tests, and a repertoire-size bias correction was applied to TCR pairs. In a later analysis, false discovery rates were estimated by permuting HLA or CMV assignments 20 times. A later analysis grouped co-occurring TCRs with DBSCAN, adding TCRdist sequence similarity when clustering within HLA-allele-positive subsets. For co-occurrence clustering, repertoires with fewer than 30,000 or more than 120,000 public chains were excluded, along with roughly five repertoires with anomalous nucleotide sharing. TCRdb took over this immuneACCESS table, retaining in-frame rearrangements with V and J assigned. Such tables are incomplete; in checked studies, under half of the missing clones stem from an unresolved V gene, and the remainder is unexplained. Clone size and V and J calls were adopted from that table, with D and trimming inferred from the DNA. This sample holds tens of thousands of clones; about 70% were observed only once. 2.1% of the sample rests with the top ten.

The cohort was made up of roughly 670 healthy bone marrow donors. At the time of sampling, every cohort member was nominally healthy, though immune exposures that went unrecorded were likely present. The donor was CMV seronegative and was included in the group of a few hundred seronegative cohort members. A peripheral blood sample was collected from each donor, and TCR beta sequencing was performed on peripheral blood mononuclear cells. Genomic DNA was extracted from the blood cell samples with the Qiagen DNeasy Blood Extraction Kit. Regarding this clone: No antigen is known for it. No much larger clone is present one base from it, and per-base qualities are unavailable.

CDR1 and CDR2 (SGHNT, YYREEE) derive from the germline V gene (reference sequence). Including cysteine and phenylalanine, the CDR3 has 12 amino acids. Only the CDR3 part of the read is kept: 36 bases, read in frame from the first base. V is cut by 1 base and J by 6 bases, and the space between the germline ends is 8 bases. This receptor was obtained from a man aged 30 to 45 in good health and CMV-seronegative. This sequence uses TRBV5-4 and TRBJ2-7; TRBD1 is perhaps the D gene, given 6 matching bases. The sequenced sample consisted of PBMCs. The DNA sequence is TGTGCCAGCAGCTTGACAGGGCTCGAGCAGTACTTC. Translated, it gives CASSLTGLEQYF.